The present T cell receptor beta chain was sequenced within a study of cytomegalovirus exposure and HLA in healthy donors. Study conclusions and caveats: Among CMV-associated TCR beta chains, most appeared HLA-restricted in a later analysis. Rarity characterized most TCR sequences, yet some public TCRs appeared in many donors. In a later analysis, approximately 15,000 TCR beta sequences were associated with HLA alleles at 0.05 false discovery rate.

PCR primers comprised 60 Vbeta and 13 Jbeta primers. Measured with immunoSEQ multiplex PCR; TCRdb has only the in-frame clones, and not every one. The table lists around 150,000 clones, 84% of them singletons, with around 2% in the top ten. Remarks on this clone: Its target is unknown.

The V gene lost 5 bases and the J gene lost 4 bases, with 12 bases spanning the gap. The V gene's germline CDR1 is SEHNR and CDR2 FQNEAQ (reference sequence). This CDR3 contains 15 residues. What was sequenced was PBMCs. The chain employs TRBV7-9 and TRBJ1-6; D is ambiguous. The sequence was obtained from a man younger than 35 in good health and CMV-seronegative. CDR3 loop: CASSRDTAYNSPLHF. The CDR3 DNA sequence: TGTGCCAGCAGCCGTGACACTGCTTATAATTCACCCCTCCACTTT.